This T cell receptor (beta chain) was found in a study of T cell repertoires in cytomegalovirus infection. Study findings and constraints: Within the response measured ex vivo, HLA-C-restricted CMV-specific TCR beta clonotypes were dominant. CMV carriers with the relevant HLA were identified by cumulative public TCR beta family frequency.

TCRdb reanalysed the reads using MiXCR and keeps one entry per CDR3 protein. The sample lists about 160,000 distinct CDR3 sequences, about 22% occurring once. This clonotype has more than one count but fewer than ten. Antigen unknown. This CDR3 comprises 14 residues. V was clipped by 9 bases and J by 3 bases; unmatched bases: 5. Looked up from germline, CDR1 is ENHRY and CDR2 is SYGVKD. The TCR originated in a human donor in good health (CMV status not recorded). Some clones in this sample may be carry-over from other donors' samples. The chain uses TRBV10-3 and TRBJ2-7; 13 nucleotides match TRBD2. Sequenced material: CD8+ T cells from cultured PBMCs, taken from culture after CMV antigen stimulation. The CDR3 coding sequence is TGTGCCATAGGAGGGACTAGCGGGGTCTACGAGCAGTACTTC. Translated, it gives CAIGGTSGVYEQYF.